One sample yielded the 15 T cell receptor beta chains listed below, sequenced in a study of beta chain features in type 1 diabetes. The sequenced template was cDNA made from the entire isolated RNA. Produced via immunoSEQ multiplex PCR; TCRdb's table is partial and in-frame only. Among roughly 100,000 clones, 25% to 35% were seen once, and the ten largest hold under 0.55%. General observations from the study: Across all four CD4+ subsets, people with type 1 diabetes showed modestly shorter TCRB CDR3s.

Their antigen targets remain unknown. Input material: central memory CD4+ T cells from blood. These receptors all stem from a woman aged 18 to 35 with type 1 diabetes.

The sample holds a few counts of this clone. The J gene is TRBJ1-1, the V gene TRBV4-3, with D perhaps TRBD1 (5 bases). The CDR3 contains 15 residues. V was trimmed by 1 base and J by 4 bases, leaving 13 bases between them. Looked up from germline, CDR1 is LGHNA and CDR2 is YSLEER. The CDR3 sequence: CASSQARAGPTEAFF. In DNA form, the CDR3 reads TGCGCCAGCAGCCAAGCGCGCGCAGGGCCCACTGAAGCTTTCTTT.

J is TRBJ1-1 and V is TRBV5-1, with 8 positions matching TRBD1. The CDR3 sequence is 14 residues long. Per the germline V gene, CDR1 is SGHRS and CDR2 is YFSETQ. J lost 4 bases, V lost 4 bases, and 6 bases had no gene match. The CDR3 nucleotides read TGCGCCAGCAGCCCGGGACAGGATTCCACTGAAGCTTTCTTT. Protein: CASSPGQDSTEAFF.

This clone was picked up a small number of times. The rearrangement uses TRBV16 and TRBJ1-1, with D hard to call. Germline lookup yields CDR1 KGHSY and CDR2 FQNENV. The CDR3 has 16 residues. V lost 0 bases, J lost 6 bases, and 17 bases lay in between. The CDR3 reads CASSQSRRSSQSEAFF. The CDR3 DNA is TGTGCCAGCAGCCAATCTAGGCGGAGCAGTCAATCTGAAGCTTTCTTT.

This clone was observed a few times. The J gene is TRBJ2-1, the V gene TRBV7-2, with D perhaps matching TRBD2 (5 bases). This CDR3 region has 17 residues. CDR1 and CDR2 from the germline V gene are SGHTA and FQGNSA. Trimming left V 6 bases short and J 2 bases short, with 20 bases between. The CDR3 sequence is CASRSPTGNYAYNEQFF. The CDR3, as DNA: TGTGCCAGCAGGTCCCCAACCGGGAACTACGCCTACAATGAGCAGTTCTTC.

The chain links TRBV9 to TRBJ2-3; 12 bases map to TRBD2. With 2 bases clipped from V and 1 base from J, the junction kept 2 bases outside the gene matches. This CDR3 is built from 16 residues. Germline V gene sequence: CDR1 SGDLS, CDR2 YYNGEE. CDR3 sequence: CASSVGLAGRTDTQYF. Here the CDR3 DNA reads TGTGCCAGCAGCGTTGGACTAGCGGGACGCACAGATACGCAGTATTTT.

In its sample, this clone was seen a few times. The chain has TRBV6-5 and TRBJ2-7; 11 nucleotides match TRBD1. Germline values: CDR1 MNHEY, CDR2 SVGAGI. The CDR3 sequence is 14 residues long. V was pared by 2 bases and J by 7 bases, with 4 bases of the junction left unmatched. The CDR3 here is CASSYGQGAGEQYV. The CDR3, as DNA: TGTGCCAGCAGTTACGGACAGGGGGCGGGAGAGCAGTACGTC.

The chain has TRBV4-2 and TRBJ2-1; D remains ambiguous. The V gene lost 4 bases and the J gene lost 7 bases, with 14 bases spanning the gap. The CDR3 spans 14 residues. CDR1 and CDR2 (germline): LGHNA, YNFKEQ. The CDR3 spells CASSLFAAANEQFF. For the CDR3, the DNA is TGTGCCAGCAGCCTATTTGCGGCCGCAAATGAGCAGTTCTTC.

This CDR3 reads CASSLGTGKGYGYTF. The CDR3 DNA is TGTGCCAGCAGCCTAGGGACAGGGAAGGGGTATGGCTACACCTTC. The chain uses TRBV9 and TRBJ1-2, with 9 bases fitting TRBD1. Germline CDR1 and CDR2: SGDLS and YYNGEE. V shed 4 bases, J shed 5 bases, and the junction held 9 bases outside the gene matches. The CDR3 is made up of 15 amino acids.

This clone was seen a handful of times. The chain couples TRBV29-1 to TRBJ1-2, with TRBD1 identical over 8 bases. Germline-derived CDR1 and CDR2 are SQVTM and ANQGSEA. Trimming removed 7 bases from V and 5 bases from J; junction bases left unmatched: 3. CDR3 length: 11 residues. CDR3 DNA sequence: TGCAGCGCCAGGGGGCCATATGGCTACACCTTC. Translated: CSARGPYGYTF.

This chain uses TRBV27 with TRBJ2-3; no clear D gene. V shed 2 bases and J shed 1 base, with 4 bases lying between them. CDR3 length: 13 amino acids. Looked up from germline, CDR1 is MNHEY and CDR2 is SMNVEV (reference sequence). The DNA for the CDR3 is TGTGCCAGCAGTTTAAGCGGCACAGATACGCAGTATTTT. This codes for CASSLSGTDTQYF.

This clone was counted only a few times. The V gene is TRBV27, the J gene TRBJ2-1; a weak D match, TRBD2 (6 bases). The CDR3 is made up of 17 amino acids. CDR1 and CDR2 (germline): MNHEY, SMNVEV (reference sequence). Trimming removed 6 bases at V and 6 bases at J, with 24 bases between. DNA for the CDR3: TGTGCCAGCAGGGCCCGACTAGAACCGCCCCGGGGCAATGAGCAGTTCTTC. Protein: CASRARLEPPRGNEQFF.

This clone was seen only a few times. The chain carries TRBV4-3 and TRBJ2-3; 7 nucleotides line up with TRBD1. V trimming: 1 base; J trimming: 1 base; junction bases outside the gene matches: 5. Germline V gives CDR1 LGHNA, CDR2 YSLEER. The CDR3 consists of 16 residues. The CDR3 DNA reads TGCGCCAGCAGCCAAGCGACCGGGACAGGCACAGATACGCAGTATTTT. This encodes CASSQATGTGTDTQYF.

V usage is TRBV20-1 and J usage is TRBJ2-2; a weak D match, TRBD2 (6 bases). Germline CDR1 and CDR2: DFQATT and SNEGSKA (reference sequence). V shed 6 bases and J shed 16 bases, with 18 bases lying between them. CDR3 length: 11 residues. CDR3 sequence reads: CSATLGLSPFF. In DNA, the CDR3 is TGCAGTGCCACCCTGGGACTGAGCCCGTTTTTT.

This chain joins TRBV4-2 and TRBJ2-3; maybe TRBD1 (6 bases). Trimming removed 8 bases from V and 6 bases from J, with 18 bases in between. Per the germline V gene, CDR1 is LGHNA and CDR2 is YNFKEQ. This CDR3 spans 14 amino acids. The CDR3 DNA follows: TGTGCCAGCGGCCGGGACATCGGCGCGGATACGCAGTATTTT. It specifies CASGRDIGADTQYF.

A few counts support this clone. V and J are TRBV2 and TRBJ2-1, with D perhaps matching TRBD1 (6 bases). The ends were cut back, 5 bases at V and 10 bases at J, with 9 bases in the middle. The V gene's germline CDR1 is SNHLY and CDR2 FYNNEI. The CDR3 sequence is 11 residues long. The CDR3 spells CASSPRGEQFF. CDR3 in DNA: TGTGCCAGCAGTCCTAGGGGGGAGCAGTTCTTC. Supplemented by reference TRBV2 and TRBJ2-1, the full variable domain reads EPEVTQTPSHQVTQMGQEVILRCVPISNHLYFYWYRQILGQKVEFLVSFYNNEISEKSEIFDDQFSVERPDGSNFTLKIRSTKLEDSAMYFCASSPRGEQFFGPGTRLTVL.